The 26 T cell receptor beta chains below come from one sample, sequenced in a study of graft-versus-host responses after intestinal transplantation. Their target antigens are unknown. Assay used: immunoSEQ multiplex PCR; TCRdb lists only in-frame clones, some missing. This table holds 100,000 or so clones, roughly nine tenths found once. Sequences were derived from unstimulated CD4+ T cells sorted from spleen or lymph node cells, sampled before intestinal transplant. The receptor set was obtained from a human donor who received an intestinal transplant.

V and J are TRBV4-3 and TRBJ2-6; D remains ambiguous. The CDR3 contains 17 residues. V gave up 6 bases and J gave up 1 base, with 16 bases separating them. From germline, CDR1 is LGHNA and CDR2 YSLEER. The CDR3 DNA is TGCGCCAGCAGTACATCCTACCGGGTTTCTGGGGCCAACGTCCTGACTTTC. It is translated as CASSTSYRVSGANVLTF.

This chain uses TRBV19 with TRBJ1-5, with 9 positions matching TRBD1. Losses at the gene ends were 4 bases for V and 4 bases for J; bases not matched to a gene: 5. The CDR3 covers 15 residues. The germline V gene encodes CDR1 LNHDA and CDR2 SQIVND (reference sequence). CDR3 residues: CASSRSGTGNQPQHF. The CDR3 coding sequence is TGTGCCAGTAGTAGATCCGGGACAGGGAATCAGCCCCAGCATTTT.

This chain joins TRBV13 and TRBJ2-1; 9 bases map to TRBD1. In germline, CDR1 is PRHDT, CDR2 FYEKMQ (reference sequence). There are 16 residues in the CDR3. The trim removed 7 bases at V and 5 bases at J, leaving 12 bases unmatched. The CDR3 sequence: CASIKTTGTGNNEQFF. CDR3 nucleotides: TGTGCCAGCATTAAAACGACCGGGACAGGGAACAATGAGCAGTTCTTC.

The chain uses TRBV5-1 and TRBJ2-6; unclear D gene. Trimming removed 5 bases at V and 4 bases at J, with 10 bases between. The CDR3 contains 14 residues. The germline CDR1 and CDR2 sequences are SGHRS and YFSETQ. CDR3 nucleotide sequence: TGCGCCAGCAGGGGCGCGTCCGGGGCCAACGTCCTGACTTTC. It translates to CASRGASGANVLTF. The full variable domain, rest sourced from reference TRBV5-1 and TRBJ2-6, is KAGVTQTPRYLIKTRGQQVTLSCSPISGHRSVSWYQQTPGQGLQFLFEYFSETQRNKGNFPGRFSGRQFSNSRSEMNVSTLELGDSALYLCASRGASGANVLTFGAGSRLTVL.

The CDR3 loop is CAISPSGYGYTF. The CDR3 DNA reads TGTGCCATCAGTCCTTCAGGGTATGGCTACACCTTC. The J gene is TRBJ1-2, the V gene TRBV10-3; tentatively, D is TRBD1 (5 bases). Germline V gene data show CDR1 as ENHRY and CDR2 as SYGVKD. V gave up 5 bases and J gave up 5 bases, with 9 bases separating them. The CDR3 length is 12 residues.

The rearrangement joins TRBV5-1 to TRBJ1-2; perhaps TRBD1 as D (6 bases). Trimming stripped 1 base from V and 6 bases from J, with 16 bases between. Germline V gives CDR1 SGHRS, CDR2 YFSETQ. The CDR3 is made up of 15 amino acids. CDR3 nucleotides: TGCGCCAGCAGCTTGTCTTCCGCGGGGGCGGATGGCTACACCTTC. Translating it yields CASSLSSAGADGYTF.

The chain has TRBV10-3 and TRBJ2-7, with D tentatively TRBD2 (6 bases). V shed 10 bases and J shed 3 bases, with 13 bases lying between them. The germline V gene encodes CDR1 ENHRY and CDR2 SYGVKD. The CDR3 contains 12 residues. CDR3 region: CAKWGEIYEQYF. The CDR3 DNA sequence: TGTGCCAAGTGGGGGGAGATCTACGAGCAGTACTTC.

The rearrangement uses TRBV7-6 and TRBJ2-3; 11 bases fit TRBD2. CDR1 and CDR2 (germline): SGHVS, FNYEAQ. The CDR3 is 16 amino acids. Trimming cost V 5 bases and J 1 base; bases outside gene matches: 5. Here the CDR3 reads CASSPSTSGGTDTQYF. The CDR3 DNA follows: TGTGCCAGCAGCCCGTCGACTAGCGGGGGCACAGATACGCAGTATTTT.

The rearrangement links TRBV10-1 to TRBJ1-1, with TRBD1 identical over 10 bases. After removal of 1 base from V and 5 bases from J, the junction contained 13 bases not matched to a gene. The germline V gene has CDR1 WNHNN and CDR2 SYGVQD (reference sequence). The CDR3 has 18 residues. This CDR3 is CASSEWDRGLRWDTEAFF. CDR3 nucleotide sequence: TGCGCCAGCAGTGAGTGGGACAGGGGTTTACGTTGGGATACTGAAGCTTTCTTT.

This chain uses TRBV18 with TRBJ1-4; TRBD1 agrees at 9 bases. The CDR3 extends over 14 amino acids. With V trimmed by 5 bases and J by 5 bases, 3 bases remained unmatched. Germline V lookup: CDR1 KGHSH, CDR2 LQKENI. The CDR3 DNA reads TGTGCCAGCTCATCCGACAGGGGGAATGAAAAACTGTTTTTT. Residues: CASSSDRGNEKLFF.

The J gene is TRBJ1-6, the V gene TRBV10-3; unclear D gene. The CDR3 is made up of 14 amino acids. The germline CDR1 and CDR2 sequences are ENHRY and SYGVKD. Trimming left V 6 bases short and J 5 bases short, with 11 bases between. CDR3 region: CAIRDSLNNSPLHF. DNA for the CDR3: TGTGCCATCAGGGACTCACTGAATAATTCACCCCTCCACTTT.

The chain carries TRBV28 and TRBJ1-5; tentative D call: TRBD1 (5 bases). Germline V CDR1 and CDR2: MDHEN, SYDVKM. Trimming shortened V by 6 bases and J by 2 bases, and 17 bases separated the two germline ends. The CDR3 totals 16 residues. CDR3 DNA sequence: TGTGCCAGCAGCGCACCGAGGGGCGGGGGCAATCAGCCCCAGCATTTT. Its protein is CASSAPRGGGNQPQHF.

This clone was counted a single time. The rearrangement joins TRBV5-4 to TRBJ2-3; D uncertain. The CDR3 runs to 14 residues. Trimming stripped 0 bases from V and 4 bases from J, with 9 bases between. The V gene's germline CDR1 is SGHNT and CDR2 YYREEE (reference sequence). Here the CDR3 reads CASSLAKAADTQYF. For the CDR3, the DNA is TGTGCCAGCAGCTTGGCCAAGGCGGCAGATACGCAGTATTTT.

As DNA, the CDR3 is TGTGCCAGCTCACCAAGTCGACAGGACTATGGCTACACCTTC. It specifies CASSPSRQDYGYTF. The chain carries TRBV18 and TRBJ1-2; a possible D gene is TRBD1 (6 bases). Germline assignment: CDR1 KGHSH and CDR2 LQKENI. This CDR3 has 14 residues. The V gene lost 2 bases and the J gene lost 3 bases, with 10 bases spanning the gap.

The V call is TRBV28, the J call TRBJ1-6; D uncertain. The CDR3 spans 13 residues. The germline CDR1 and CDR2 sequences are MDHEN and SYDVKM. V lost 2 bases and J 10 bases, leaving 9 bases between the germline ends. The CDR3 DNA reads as TGTGCCAGCAGTTTAGGGTTGGAGTCACCCCTCCACTTT. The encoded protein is CASSLGLESPLHF.

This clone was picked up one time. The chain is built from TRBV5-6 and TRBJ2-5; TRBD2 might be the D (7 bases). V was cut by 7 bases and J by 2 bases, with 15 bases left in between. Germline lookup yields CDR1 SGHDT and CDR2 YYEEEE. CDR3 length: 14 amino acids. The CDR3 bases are TGTGCCAGCTACTTCGGGGGGCGACAAGAGACCCAGTACTTC. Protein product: CASYFGGRQETQYF.

In nucleotides, the CDR3 is TGTGCCAGCTCACGGACTGTCGGGGGGGATGGCTACACCTTC. This translates into CASSRTVGGDGYTF. The V call is TRBV18, the J call TRBJ1-2, with a tentative D call TRBD1 (5 bases). The CDR3 loop spans 14 amino acids. Trimming pared 4 bases from V and 6 bases from J, leaving 15 bases between. Per the germline V gene, CDR1 is KGHSH and CDR2 is LQKENI.

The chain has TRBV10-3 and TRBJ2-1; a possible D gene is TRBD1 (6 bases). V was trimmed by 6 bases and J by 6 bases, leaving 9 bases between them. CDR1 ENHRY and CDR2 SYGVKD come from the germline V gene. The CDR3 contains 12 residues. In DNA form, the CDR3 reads TGTGCCATCAGCAGGGGTATCAATGAGCAGTTCTTC. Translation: CAISRGINEQFF.

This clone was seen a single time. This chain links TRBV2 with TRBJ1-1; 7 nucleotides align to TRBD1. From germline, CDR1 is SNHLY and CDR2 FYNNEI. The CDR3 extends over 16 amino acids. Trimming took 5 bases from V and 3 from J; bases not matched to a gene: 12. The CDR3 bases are TGTGCCAGCAGTATTTCCTTGACAGGGAAGTACACTGAAGCTTTCTTT. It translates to CASSISLTGKYTEAFF.

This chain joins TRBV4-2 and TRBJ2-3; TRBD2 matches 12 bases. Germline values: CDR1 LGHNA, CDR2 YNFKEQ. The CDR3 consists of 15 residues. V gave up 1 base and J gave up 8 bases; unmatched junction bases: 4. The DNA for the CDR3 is TGTGCCAGCAGCCAAGCTAGCGGGGGGGCGGTTACGCAGTATTTT. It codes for CASSQASGGAVTQYF.

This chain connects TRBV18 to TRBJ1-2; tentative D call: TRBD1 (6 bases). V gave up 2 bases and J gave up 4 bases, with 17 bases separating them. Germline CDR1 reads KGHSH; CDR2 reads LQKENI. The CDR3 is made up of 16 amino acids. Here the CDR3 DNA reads TGTGCCAGCTCACCAGAAGGGGGTTGGGCTATCTATGGCTACACCTTC. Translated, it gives CASSPEGGWAIYGYTF.

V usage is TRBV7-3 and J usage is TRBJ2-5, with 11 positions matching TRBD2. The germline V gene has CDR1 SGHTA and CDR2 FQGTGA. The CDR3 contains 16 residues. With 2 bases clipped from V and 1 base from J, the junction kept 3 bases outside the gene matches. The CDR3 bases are TGTGCCAGCAGCTTAGGACTAGCGGGTATCCAAGAGACCCAGTACTTC. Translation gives CASSLGLAGIQETQYF.

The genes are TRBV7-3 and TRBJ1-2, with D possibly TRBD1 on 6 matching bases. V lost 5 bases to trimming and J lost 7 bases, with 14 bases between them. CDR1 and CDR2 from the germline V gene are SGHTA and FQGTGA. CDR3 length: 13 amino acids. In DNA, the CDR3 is TGTGCCAGCAGCCCCGGGGGGGCAGGTGGCTACACCTTC. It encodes CASSPGGAGGYTF.

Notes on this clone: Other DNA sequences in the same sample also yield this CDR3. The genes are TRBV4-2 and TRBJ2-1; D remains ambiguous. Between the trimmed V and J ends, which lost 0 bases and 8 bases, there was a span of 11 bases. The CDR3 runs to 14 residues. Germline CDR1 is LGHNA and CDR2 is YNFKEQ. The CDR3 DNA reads TGTGCCAGCAGCCAAGACTACCGCCGGGATGAGCAGTTCTTC. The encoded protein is CASSQDYRRDEQFF.

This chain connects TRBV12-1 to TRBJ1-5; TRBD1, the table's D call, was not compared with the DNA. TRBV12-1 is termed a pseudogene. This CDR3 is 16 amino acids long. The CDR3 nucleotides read TGTGCCAGCAGCTTCGGACAGGGTTTGAGCAATCAGCCCCAGCATTTT. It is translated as CASSFGQGLSNQPQHF.

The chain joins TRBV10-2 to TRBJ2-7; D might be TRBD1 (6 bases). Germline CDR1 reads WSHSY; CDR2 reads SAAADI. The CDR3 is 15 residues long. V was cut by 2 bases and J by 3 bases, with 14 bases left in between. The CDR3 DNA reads TGCGCCAGCAGTGAGGGGACGACAGGTAACTACGAGCAGTACTTC. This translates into CASSEGTTGNYEQYF.